The source of this T cell receptor beta chain is a study of PD-1 blockade in classical Hodgkin lymphoma. The V and J ends lost 6 bases and 4 bases, in that order; junction bases with no gene match: 8. The length of the CDR3 is 15 residues. Per the germline V gene, CDR1 is MNHNS and CDR2 is SASEGT. This table comes from immunoSEQ multiplex PCR, and its TCRdb copy is limited to in-frame clones, with some not included. Counted here are under 5,000 clones, about 82% occurring once; the ten biggest clones make up about 35%. Each patient experienced a relapse that followed autologous stem cell transplantation, and brentuximab vedotin exposure varied.

This clonotype was sampled from a human donor with classical Hodgkin lymphoma. Sequencing was performed on peripheral blood mononuclear cells (PBMCs), taken at baseline. The chain uses TRBV6-1 and TRBJ1-4; 7 bases fit TRBD1. The CDR3 region has the DNA TGTGCCAGCAGCCCGACAGGGCCGTTTAATGAAAAACTGTTTTTT. Its translation is CASSPTGPFNEKLFF.